Presented here are 12 T cell receptor beta chains from one specimen sequenced in a study of shared clonotypes between healthy human individuals. The table came from immunoSEQ multiplex PCR; TCRdb's copy has only in-frame clones and leaves some out. The repertoire holds about half a million clones, around four fifths seen once, with around 12% in the top ten. Sequencing used PBMCs. The receptors shown here come from a woman aged 35 to 49 in good health. Some clones in this sample may be carry-over from other donors' samples.

The V gene is TRBV5-8, the J gene TRBJ2-2; 11 bases align to TRBD2. V was clipped by 4 bases and J by 8 bases; unmatched bases: 7. The CDR3 runs to 15 residues. CDR1 is SGHTS, CDR2 YDEGEE, per germline. CDR3 nucleotide sequence: TGTGCCAGCAGCGCCGGACTAGCGGGTGCTGGGGAGCTGTTTTTT. Its translation: CASSAGLAGAGELFF.

The V call is TRBV10-3, the J call TRBJ1-3; 9 positions match TRBD1. CDR1 ENHRY and CDR2 SYGVKD come from the germline V gene. V trimming: 3 bases; J trimming: 4 bases; junction bases outside the gene matches: 4. The CDR3 consists of 15 residues. In nucleotides, the CDR3 is TGTGCCATCAGTGACTTGGGACAGGGAGGAAACACCATATATTTT. Its protein product is CAISDLGQGGNTIYF.

The genes are TRBV10-3 and TRBJ2-1; 9 nucleotides agree with TRBD1. Germline CDR1 and CDR2: ENHRY and SYGVKD. The CDR3 contains 15 residues. J lost 0 bases, V lost 6 bases, and 3 bases had no gene match. In DNA form, the CDR3 reads TGTGCCATCAGGAGGACAGGGGACTCCTACAATGAGCAGTTCTTC. This codes for CAIRRTGDSYNEQFF.

V is TRBV7-9 and J is TRBJ2-3; D is unclear. The CDR3 spans 13 residues. The V end lost 3 bases, the J end lost 7 bases, and 11 bases lay between the germline ends. Germline V gene data show CDR1 as SEHNR and CDR2 as FQNEAQ (reference sequence). This CDR3 reads CASSLRNPHTQYF. Here the CDR3 DNA reads TGTGCCAGCAGCTTGCGCAACCCCCATACGCAGTATTTT.

J is TRBJ2-7 and V is TRBV5-1; 8 nucleotides agree with TRBD2. Germline V gives CDR1 SGHRS, CDR2 YFSETQ. The CDR3 consists of 15 residues. The V and J ends lost 3 bases and 3 bases, in that order; junction bases with no gene match: 8. CDR3 protein: CASSSIGGLDYEQYF. The CDR3 nucleotides read TGCGCCAGCAGCTCGATCGGGGGACTAGACTACGAGCAGTACTTC.

The V and J genes are TRBV19 and TRBJ2-5, with D perhaps matching TRBD2 (5 bases). This CDR3 has 16 amino acids. Germline V gene lookup returns CDR1 LNHDA and CDR2 SQIVND (reference sequence). V lost 5 bases, J lost 2 bases, and 18 bases lay in between. Here the CDR3 reads CASSPTLARGQETQYF. CDR3 nucleotides: TGTGCCAGTAGTCCCACCTTAGCGAGAGGACAAGAGACCCAGTACTTC.

V is TRBV5-6 and J is TRBJ2-1; TRBD2 matches 7 bases. V was pared by 4 bases and J by 0 bases, with 7 bases of the junction left unmatched. The CDR3 is 16 amino acids. Germline CDR1 is SGHDT and CDR2 is YYEEEE. CDR3 in DNA: TGTGCCAGCAGCGCTTTCCCGGGAGGCTCCTACAATGAGCAGTTCTTC. Encoded protein: CASSAFPGGSYNEQFF.

This clone was detected only a few times. The chain's CDR3 is CASSPDREVHQPQHF. The CDR3 coding sequence is TGTGCCAGCAGCCCGGACAGGGAAGTTCATCAGCCCCAGCATTTT. This chain connects TRBV4-2 to TRBJ1-5, with 8 bases that match TRBD1. CDR3 length equals 15 residues. The V gene end was trimmed by 4 bases and the J gene end by 5 bases; junction bases not matched to a gene: 7. Germline CDR1 reads LGHNA; CDR2 reads YNFKEQ.

V usage is TRBV2 and J usage is TRBJ1-3, with D maybe TRBD1 (5 bases). Per the germline V gene, CDR1 is SNHLY and CDR2 is FYNNEI. The CDR3 has 16 residues. Trimming took 4 bases from V and 1 from J, leaving 14 bases between them. The CDR3 DNA reads as TGTGCCAGCAGTGGGGGACGCGGGGGGTCTGGAAACACCATATATTTT. Protein sequence: CASSGGRGGSGNTIYF.

The chain combines TRBV5-8 with TRBJ2-7, with 8 bases lining up with TRBD1. Per the germline V gene, CDR1 is SGHTS and CDR2 is YDEGEE. The CDR3 covers 13 residues. J was trimmed by 2 bases and V by 9 bases; bases with no gene match: 7. This CDR3 is CAIRRGRAYEQYF. The DNA for the CDR3 is TGTGCCATCCGCAGGGGGCGCGCCTACGAGCAGTACTTC.

The J gene is TRBJ2-1, the V gene TRBV19, with D uncertain. This CDR3 contains 12 residues. The germline CDR1 and CDR2 sequences are LNHDA and SQIVND (reference sequence). The germline V and J ends were trimmed by 0 bases and 8 bases, with 5 bases remaining between them. The CDR3 DNA follows: TGTGCCAGTAGTATAGAGGGCGATGAGCAGTTCTTC. Translating it yields CASSIEGDEQFF.

The sample holds one count of this clone. The rearrangement links TRBV9 to TRBJ1-2; unclear D gene. This CDR3 is built from 13 residues. Looked up from germline, CDR1 is SGDLS and CDR2 is YYNGEE. Deletions cut 0 bases from V and 3 bases from J, with 6 bases between. CDR3 protein: CASSVDGDYGYTF. The CDR3 DNA reads TGTGCCAGCAGCGTAGACGGGGACTATGGCTACACCTTC.